The clone carrying this T cell receptor beta chain showed up just a few times. Its antigen is undetermined. The sample belongs to a study of T cell repertoires in cytomegalovirus infection. Study summary: In public TCR beta signatures, there were indications of both CMV infection and matching HLA type. Notes on the study in general: Clonotype analysis showed dominance of the ex vivo response by HLA-C-restricted CMV-specific TCR beta clonotypes. People with CMV and the relevant HLA were identified by cumulative public TCR beta family frequency.

Via MiXCR, TCRdb re-called the reads, giving one row per CDR3 protein. The sample records roughly 640,000 distinct CDR3 sequences, approximately 24% being singletons. Sequencing was performed on CD8+ T cells from PBMCs. This sequence originates from a human donor in good health (CMV status not recorded). Some clones in this sample may be carry-over from other donors' samples.

The CDR3 DNA follows: TGTGCCATCAGTGAGCGGTCGGTGGCAGCCACAGATACGCAGTATTTT. It codes for CAISERSVAATDTQYF. The chain uses TRBV10-3 and TRBJ2-3; no clear D. The V end was cut by 2 bases, the J end by 2 bases, with 14 bases between. Germline V gene lookup returns CDR1 ENHRY and CDR2 SYGVKD. The length of the CDR3 is 16 residues.